This TCR beta chain was observed in a study of T cell repertoires in cytomegalovirus infection. As for the study in general: Well-studied HLA-B-restricted epitopes and recently identified HLA-C-restricted epitopes of CMV were both used in the study. Public TCR beta signatures marked donors with CMV infection and the matching HLA. The study's findings and limits: HLA-C-restricted CMV-specific TCR beta clonotypes were dominant in the ex vivo response.

On this clonotype itself: The antigen is undetermined.

The CDR3 is 16 residues long. Germline V gene data show CDR1 as SEHNR and CDR2 as FQNEAQ (reference sequence). Trimming at V came to 6 bases and at J to 8 bases, leaving 16 bases not matched to a gene. TCRdb re-called the reads with MiXCR, one entry per CDR3 protein. The data contain 700,000 to 950,000 distinct CDR3 sequences, less than 35% of them singletons. The clonotype originates from a human donor in good health (CMV status not recorded). Some clones in this sample may be carry-over from other donors' samples. The starting material was cultured CD8+ T cells from PBMCs, obtained from culture after CMV antigen stimulation. The chain employs TRBV7-9 and TRBJ2-1, with 7 bases matching TRBD1. CDR3 sequence reads: CASSPRGGPDFDEQFF. DNA for the CDR3: TGTGCCAGCAGTCCTCGAGGGGGCCCAGACTTCGATGAGCAGTTCTTC.